The clone carrying this T cell receptor (beta chain) came up a few times. The antigen is unknown. V was pared by 1 base and J by 4 bases, with 8 bases between. Germline values: CDR1 SGHAT, CDR2 FQDESV (reference sequence). CDR3 length equals 14 residues. TCR sequencing used cDNA made by reverse transcription of extracted RNA. Here immunoSEQ multiplex PCR was the method, and the copy in TCRdb shows in-frame clones only, minus some. The sample contains approximately 220,000 clones, roughly two fifths of which appear only once. The data belong to a study of CD8+ T cells in alopecia areata. Study information: Patients in the study were on tofacitinib for 6 to 18 months, then off it for 6 months. Study conclusions and caveats: Within the top 100, expanded CD8+ clones significantly decreased with tofacitinib, as did scalp clonality. Affected scalp, especially in alopecia totalis/universalis, had a higher clonality than normal scalp did. During tofacitinib treatment, many expanded lesional clones remained in scalp and blood.

Treatment reported: oral pan-JAK inhibitor, 5-10 mg twice daily. The sequences come from CD4+ T cells sorted from blood, collected between weeks 30 and 35, from a patient treated with tofacitinib. This rearrangement joins TRBV11-1 to TRBJ2-1; D is possibly TRBD2 (6 bases). This receptor was taken from a human donor with alopecia areata. This CDR3 is CASSLGGTYNEQFF. The CDR3 bases are TGTGCCAGCAGCTTAGGCGGGACTTACAATGAGCAGTTCTTC. Filled out from reference TRBV11-1 and TRBJ2-1, the complete variable domain reads EAEVAQSPRYKITEKSQAVAFWCDPISGHATLYWYRQILGQGPELLVQFQDESVVDDSQLPKDRFSAERLKGVDSTLKIQPAELGDSAMYLCASSLGGTYNEQFFGPGTRLTVL.